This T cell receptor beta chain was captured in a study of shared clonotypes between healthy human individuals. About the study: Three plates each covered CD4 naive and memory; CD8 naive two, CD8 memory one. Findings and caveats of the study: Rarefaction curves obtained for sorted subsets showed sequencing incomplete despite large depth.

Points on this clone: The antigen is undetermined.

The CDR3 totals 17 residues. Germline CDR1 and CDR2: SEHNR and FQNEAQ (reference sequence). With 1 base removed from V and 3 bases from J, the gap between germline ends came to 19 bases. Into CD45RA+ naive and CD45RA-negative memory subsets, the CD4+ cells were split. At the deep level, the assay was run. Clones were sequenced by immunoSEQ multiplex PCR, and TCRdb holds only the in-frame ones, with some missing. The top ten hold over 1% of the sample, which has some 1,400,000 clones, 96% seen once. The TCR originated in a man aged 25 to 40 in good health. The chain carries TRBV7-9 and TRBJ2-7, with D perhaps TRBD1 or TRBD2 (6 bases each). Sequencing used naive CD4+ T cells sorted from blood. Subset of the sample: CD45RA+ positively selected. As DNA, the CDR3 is TGTGCCAGCAGCTTAGATTCGGGGGCCAGGACTCGCTACGAGCAGTACTTC. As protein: CASSLDSGARTRYEQYF.